This TCR beta chain emerged from a study of blood T cell repertoires in COVID-19. Trimming stripped 4 bases from V and 5 bases from J, with 20 bases between. Germline V gene sequence: CDR1 SGHAT, CDR2 FQNNGV. The CDR3 loop spans 16 amino acids. Per the authors' pipeline: Reference gene primer amplification gave nucleated cell count estimates. Sequencing was performed with immunoSEQ multiplex PCR; in TCRdb, only in-frame clones are kept and a portion is missing. Clonal size and the V and J genes are those of that table, whereas D and trimming came from the DNA. This table has 200,000 to 250,000 clones, about 80% appearing once.

The sequence derives from a woman in her 40s with acute COVID-19. The sample comprised PBMCs or T cells enriched from blood (not recorded which). The V gene is TRBV11-2, the J gene TRBJ1-2; no firm D call. CDR3 protein: CASSSILRRGFYGYTF. Here the CDR3 DNA reads TGTGCCAGCAGCTCCATCTTGAGAAGAGGATTTTATGGCTACACCTTC. The variable domain in full, with the rest retrieved from reference TRBV11-2 and TRBJ1-2, is EAGVAQSPRYKIIEKRQSVAFWCNPISGHATLYWYQQILGQGPKLLIQFQNNGVVDDSQLPKDRFSAERLKGVDSTLKIQPAKLEDSAVYLCASSSILRRGFYGYTFGSGTRLTVV.